A single sample gave rise to the 19 T cell receptor beta chains below, sequenced in a study of blood T cells in healthy people across ages. A second PCR of about 6 to 12 cycles used a sample-barcoded 5' primer and a J-beta primer mix. TCRdb processed the 5' RACE reads anew with MiXCR; each CDR3 protein has one entry. The sample has about 1.6 million distinct CDR3 sequences; about 35% are singletons. Material for sequencing was blood. These receptors were taken from a woman under 40 in good health.

This clonotype has more than one count but fewer than ten. DNA of the CDR3: TGTGCCAGCAGTTTAGGCGGGAGTCGGTGGGAGCAGTACTTC. It specifies CASSLGGSRWEQYF. The rearrangement links TRBV27 to TRBJ2-7; 7 nucleotides agree with TRBD2. The germline CDR1 and CDR2 sequences are MNHEY and SMNVEV (reference sequence). After removal of 2 bases from V and 7 bases from J, the junction contained 8 bases not matched to a gene. The CDR3 consists of 14 residues.

The chain has TRBV5-1 and TRBJ1-5; 8 bases are shared with TRBD1. CDR1 and CDR2 from the germline V gene are SGHRS and YFSETQ. V shed 4 bases, J shed 0 bases, and the junction held 3 bases outside the gene matches. This CDR3 comprises 15 residues. In DNA form, the CDR3 reads TGCGCCAGCAGCGAGGGACAGGCTAGCAATCAGCCCCAGCATTTT. Translated, it gives CASSEGQASNQPQHF.

This clonotype was counted ten times or more. The chain couples TRBV6-6 to TRBJ2-5; 7 nucleotides match TRBD2. CDR3 length: 17 residues. Germline CDR1 is MNHNY and CDR2 is SVGAGI (reference sequence). Germline trimming cut 6 bases from V and 3 bases from J; bases unmatched to any gene: 16. The CDR3 loop reads CASRHPGEGPWEETQYF. CDR3 nucleotides: TGTGCCAGCAGACACCCCGGGGAGGGGCCCTGGGAAGAGACCCAGTACTTC.

Points on this clonotype: This may arise from a read error, as a much more abundant clone is one base away. The V and J genes are TRBV10-3 and TRBJ2-3; maybe TRBD1 (5 bases). The CDR3 length is 17 residues. Germline lookup yields CDR1 ENHRY and CDR2 SYGVKD. CDR3 residues: CATSESGNRRDSDTQYF. For the CDR3, the DNA is TGTGCCACCAGTGAGTCAGGGAACAGGCGAGATTCAGATACGCAGTATTTT.

With regard to this clonotype: Germline is not matched at one junction end, which may reflect a read error. V gene TRBV5-1 combines with J gene TRBJ2-7; 8 nucleotides line up with TRBD2. The CDR3 sequence is 16 residues long. Per germline, CDR1 SGHRS and CDR2 YFSETQ. In DNA, the CDR3 is TGCGCCAGCAGCTTGGATCGAGCGGGAGCTGGTTACGAGCGGTACTTC. Amino acid sequence: CASSLDRAGAGYERYF.

This clonotype was recorded a few times. This chain uses TRBV7-2 with TRBJ2-1; TRBD2 is a possible D gene (5 bases). V lost 1 base, J lost 5 bases, and 21 bases lay in between. This CDR3 comprises 18 residues. CDR1 is SGHTA, CDR2 FQGNSA, per germline. Here the CDR3 DNA reads TGTGCCAGCAGCTTAGATCCTCCGGCTAGCCGAATTAACAATGAGCAGTTCTTC. Translating gives CASSLDPPASRINNEQFF.

V is TRBV20-1 and J is TRBJ1-2; 7 nucleotides align to TRBD1. CDR3 length: 14 residues. Per germline, CDR1 DFQATT and CDR2 SNEGSKA (reference sequence). V shed 5 bases and J 4 bases; nucleotides not matched to a gene: 10. CDR3 sequence (DNA): TGCAGTGCTCCCCGGGACAGCCTTTTCTATGGCTACACCTTC. Translation: CSAPRDSLFYGYTF.

The V gene is TRBV20-1, the J gene TRBJ2-3, with TRBD1 matching 10 bases. The CDR3 has 15 amino acids. Germline CDR1 and CDR2: DFQATT and SNEGSKA (reference sequence). V trimming: 1 base; J trimming: 5 bases; junction bases outside the gene matches: 6. The DNA of the CDR3 is TGCAGTGCTAGAGCCGGGACAGGGGTGGAAGATACGCAGTATTTT. It yields the protein CSARAGTGVEDTQYF.

This sequence joins TRBV2 and TRBJ2-1; no definite D call. The CDR3 has 15 residues. Per germline, CDR1 SNHLY and CDR2 FYNNEI. V was trimmed by 4 bases and J by 0 bases, leaving 10 bases between them. CDR3 sequence: CASSGLPSSYNEQFF. The CDR3 DNA is TGTGCCAGCAGTGGACTCCCAAGCTCCTACAATGAGCAGTTCTTC.

The V gene is TRBV20-1, the J gene TRBJ2-3; 9 bases are shared with TRBD2. The CDR3 covers 18 residues. J lost 4 bases, V lost 2 bases, and 16 bases had no gene match. The germline V gene has CDR1 DFQATT and CDR2 SNEGSKA (reference sequence). The CDR3 DNA sequence: TGCAGTGCTAGACCCACCGCCTGGGCTAGCGGGATCGCAGATACGCAGTATTTT. It codes for CSARPTAWASGIADTQYF.

This clonotype appeared a few times. The chain employs TRBV20-1 and TRBJ2-5; no reliable D call. TRBJ2-7 matches the DNA end more closely, so the J call is doubtful. Germline V gives CDR1 DFQATT, CDR2 SNEGSKA (reference sequence). CDR3 length equals 12 residues. The CDR3 is CSASTPYYEQYF. The DNA of the CDR3 is TGCAGTGCTAGTACCCCATACTACGAGCAGTACTTC.

This clonotype was counted between two and nine times. Germline is not matched at one junction end, which may reflect a read error. The chain recombines TRBV29-1 with TRBJ1-2; tentative D call: TRBD1 (5 bases). The CDR3 loop spans 15 amino acids. Germline-derived CDR1 and CDR2 are SQVTM and ANQGSEA. CDR3 bases: TGCAACGTTTCCCTCGAGGGGACGGTTAACTATGGCTACACCTTC. Translating it yields CNVSLEGTVNYGYTF.

The V call is TRBV20-1, the J call TRBJ2-7; unclear D gene. Germline V CDR1 and CDR2: DFQATT, SNEGSKA (reference sequence). The V end was cut by 2 bases, the J end by 1 base, with 18 bases between. The CDR3 has 16 amino acids. In DNA form, the CDR3 reads TGCAGTGCTAGAAGCCCTTTGGTCATCGGATCCTACGAGCAGTACTTC. Translating gives CSARSPLVIGSYEQYF.

This clonotype was recorded at least ten times. The chain recombines TRBV29-1 with TRBJ2-3; D is uncertain. CDR1 is SQVTM, CDR2 ANQGSEA, per germline. Between the trimmed V and J ends, which lost 4 bases and 4 bases, there was a span of 9 bases. This CDR3 is 12 amino acids long. CDR3 nucleotide sequence: TGCAGCGTTGTCCTAGTTCCAGATACGCAGTATTTT. It translates to CSVVLVPDTQYF.

The V gene is TRBV27, the J gene TRBJ2-1, with no clear D. Looked up from germline, CDR1 is MNHEY and CDR2 is SMNVEV (reference sequence). The CDR3 runs to 15 residues. Deletions cut 6 bases from V and 2 bases from J, with 14 bases between. The CDR3 loop is CASSESVRAYNEQFF. The CDR3 DNA reads TGTGCCAGCAGCGAGAGCGTACGGGCCTACAATGAGCAGTTCTTC.

This chain links TRBV9 with TRBJ2-7; weak D call: TRBD2 (5 bases). Trimming cost V 0 bases and J 4 bases, with 17 bases left between them. The CDR3 extends over 16 amino acids. Germline V gene data show CDR1 as SGDLS and CDR2 as YYNGEE. CDR3 sequence: CASSVDLDSPWYEQYF. For the CDR3, the DNA is TGTGCCAGCAGCGTAGACCTGGACTCCCCATGGTACGAGCAGTACTTC.

This rearrangement joins TRBV30 to TRBJ1-1, with TRBD1 matching over 7 bases. CDR1 and CDR2 from the germline V gene are GTSNPN and SVGIG (reference sequence). CDR3 length: 14 residues. V gave up 2 bases and J gave up 5 bases; unmatched junction bases: 8. The CDR3, as DNA: TGTGCCTGGAGTCTCCACTACAGGGGAACTGAAGCTTTCTTT. This translates into CAWSLHYRGTEAFF.

The sample holds many counts of this clonotype. The J gene is TRBJ2-1, the V gene TRBV7-3; 7 nucleotides align to TRBD1. V gave up 5 bases and J gave up 5 bases; unmatched junction bases: 6. CDR3 length: 14 amino acids. Germline V lookup: CDR1 SGHTA, CDR2 FQGTGA. CDR3 sequence (DNA): TGTGCCAGCAGCCAAGGGACAGCCCACAATGAGCAGTTCTTC. This translates into CASSQGTAHNEQFF. Combining the CDR3 with reference TRBV7-3 and TRBJ2-1 gives the whole variable domain GAGVSQTPSNKVTEKGKYVELRCDPISGHTALYWYRQSLGQGPEFLIYFQGTGAADDSGLPNDRFFAVRPEGSVSTLKIQRTERGDSAVYLCASSQGTAHNEQFFGPGTRLTVL.

The chain recombines TRBV5-6 with TRBJ1-1; no clear D gene. The CDR3 runs to 12 residues. The V gene lost 7 bases and the J gene lost 4 bases, with 11 bases spanning the gap. In germline, CDR1 is SGHDT, CDR2 YYEEEE. The DNA for the CDR3 is TGTGCCAGCTTGAGGGATGGCACTGAAGCTTTCTTT. Protein product: CASLRDGTEAFF.